This passage covers 8 T cell receptor beta chains from one sample sequenced in a study of ipilimumab plus nivolumab after autologous stem cell transplantation. Data came from immunoSEQ multiplex PCR; TCRdb stores just in-frame clones and leaves some out. The sample lists around 84,000 clones, 83% occurring once. The material was PBMCs, obtained in a trial of ipilimumab plus nivolumab as post-transplant consolidation. All receptors come from a male donor with diffuse large B-cell lymphoma.

The V and J genes are TRBV5-1 and TRBJ2-5, with D possibly being TRBD1 or TRBD2 (6 bases each). This CDR3 comprises 15 residues. Germline CDR1 SGHRS, CDR2 YFSETQ. The V end was cut by 2 bases, the J end by 4 bases, with 15 bases between. The CDR3 loop is CASSFLGGSVETQYF. Written as DNA, the CDR3 is TGCGCCAGCAGCTTCTTGGGGGGCTCGGTAGAGACCCAGTACTTC.

The sample holds a few counts of this clone. The chain links TRBV4-1 to TRBJ1-1; the D gene is possibly TRBD1 (5 bases). Germline loops: CDR1 MGHRA, CDR2 YSYEKL. Trimming removed 0 bases from V and 1 base from J, with 12 bases in between. The CDR3 length is 16 residues. The CDR3 DNA reads TGCGCCAGCAGCCAAGATTCCGGCGGGACGAACACTGAAGCTTTCTTT. Encoded protein: CASSQDSGGTNTEAFF.

V and J are TRBV18 and TRBJ2-3; 12 bases fit TRBD1. The V segment lost 5 bases and the J segment 7 bases; nucleotides outside the gene matches: 7. There are 15 residues in the CDR3. Germline CDR1 KGHSH, CDR2 LQKENI. The CDR3 nucleotides read TGTGCCAGCTCAAGGGGACAGGGGGCGAGGAATACGCAGTATTTT. This encodes CASSRGQGARNTQYF.

The genes are TRBV5-1 and TRBJ1-2, with TRBD1 matching 7 bases. Looked up from germline, CDR1 is SGHRS and CDR2 is YFSETQ. J gave up 3 bases and V 6 bases, and 14 bases lay outside the gene matches. The length of the CDR3 is 16 residues. In DNA, the CDR3 is TGCGCCAGCACCCCCAGGGGGGATACCTCTGACTATGGCTACACCTTC. Its translation is CASTPRGDTSDYGYTF.

The CDR3 is CASSLDWSQASINEQFF. CDR3 in DNA: TGTGCCAGCAGCTTAGACTGGAGCCAGGCTAGTATCAATGAGCAGTTCTTC. The chain carries TRBV7-2 and TRBJ2-1; no firm D call. Germline V lookup: CDR1 SGHTA, CDR2 FQGNSA. Trimming took 1 base from V and 6 from J, leaving 19 bases between them. CDR3 size: 17 residues. Full variable domain (missing parts from reference TRBV7-2 and TRBJ2-1): GAGVSQSPSNKVTEKGKDVELRCDPISGHTALYWYRQSLGQGLEFLIYFQGNSAPDKSGLPSDRFSAERTGGSVSTLTIQRTQQEDSAVYLCASSLDWSQASINEQFFGPGTRLTVL.

This chain connects TRBV29-1 to TRBJ1-1; D not resolved. CDR1 and CDR2 from the germline V gene are SQVTM and ANQGSEA. Trimming left V 4 bases short and J 6 bases short, with 18 bases between. The CDR3 contains 14 residues. The CDR3 DNA reads as TGCAGCGTTGTTCTAGGCAGTGCCCCCGCTGAAGCTTTCTTT. Translation gives CSVVLGSAPAEAFF.

This chain links TRBV13 with TRBJ2-5; 9 nucleotides align to TRBD1. Germline V CDR1 and CDR2: PRHDT, FYEKMQ (reference sequence). V lost 2 bases to trimming and J lost 4 bases; unmatched junction nucleotides: 8. The CDR3 totals 16 residues. Here the CDR3 DNA reads TGTGCCAGCAGCTTATGGGGGACAGGGACTCTAGAGACCCAGTACTTC. It specifies CASSLWGTGTLETQYF.

V gene TRBV13 combines with J gene TRBJ1-2; D not certain. V dropped 5 bases and J dropped 4 bases, with 14 bases sitting between them. CDR3 length: 14 residues. Per the germline V gene, CDR1 is PRHDT and CDR2 is FYEKMQ (reference sequence). This chain's CDR3 is CASSPPLGIYGYTF. The CDR3 nucleotides are TGTGCCAGCAGCCCCCCTCTTGGGATCTATGGCTACACCTTC.